One and the same sample provided the 25 T cell receptor beta chains below, sequenced in a study of T cells expressing NK-cell markers. After re-calling the 5' RACE reads, TCRdb lists one entry per CDR3 protein, DNA absent. In total, the table holds 350,000 to 450,000 distinct CDR3 sequences. Sequenced material: blood T cells: a sorted CD56 or NKG2C T cell subset, CD4+ or CD8+ T cells, or bulk PBMC T cells (not recorded which). Every receptor here comes from a man between 18 and 69 years old in good health.

This rearrangement joins TRBV12-3 or TRBV12-4 to TRBJ2-5; TCRdb reports TRBD1, a call that lacks DNA to check it against. The CDR3 has 15 amino acids. The CDR3 spells CASSPPDWYQETQYF.

The chain joins TRBV7-9 to TRBJ2-3; TCRdb names TRBD2, which stays unverified in the absence of DNA. The CDR3 is 13 amino acids. In germline, CDR1 is SEHNR, CDR2 FQNEAQ (reference sequence). The CDR3 reads CASSFPSGDTQYF.

The V gene is TRBV5-1, the J gene TRBJ2-3. CDR3 size: 14 residues. The germline gives CDR1 SGHRS, CDR2 YFSETQ. The CDR3 reads CASSAEARVDTQYF.

V gene TRBV6-5 combines with J gene TRBJ2-7; no DNA is available, so the TRBD2 call from TCRdb remains unchecked. The germline V gene encodes CDR1 MNHEY and CDR2 SVGAGI. The CDR3 has 15 residues. CDR3 residues: CASSLVLAFSYEQYF.

The chain joins TRBV5-1 to TRBJ1-4; the D call of TRBD1 rests on TCRdb alone, since no DNA is present to check it. This CDR3 has 15 residues. CDR1 and CDR2 (germline): SGHRS, YFSETQ. The chain's CDR3 is CASRATGQRNEKLFF.

J is TRBJ2-1 and V is TRBV12-3 or TRBV12-4; TCRdb picks TRBD1, but there is no DNA to check that call. The CDR3 has 16 residues. This chain's CDR3 is CASSFVRNRGFVEQFF.

The V and J genes are TRBV6-1 and TRBJ1-6. CDR3 length: 15 residues. From germline, CDR1 is MNHNS and CDR2 SASEGT. The CDR3 sequence: CASSESRREGSPLHF.

This chain links TRBV20-1 with TRBJ2-5; without DNA, the TCRdb call of TRBD2 cannot be checked. CDR1 is DFQATT, CDR2 SNEGSKA, per germline (reference sequence). The CDR3 runs 12 residues. CDR3: CSAFRLARTQYF.

This chain connects TRBV6-1 to TRBJ2-1. The CDR3 spans 20 residues. Germline-derived CDR1 and CDR2 are MNHNS and SASEGT. CDR3 in amino acids: CASSENTFVSVYKGNNEQFF.

The V call is TRBV2, the J call TRBJ2-2; absent DNA, TCRdb's TRBD1 call cannot be checked. Germline CDR1 is SNHLY and CDR2 is FYNNEI. The CDR3 extends over 15 amino acids. This chain's CDR3 is CASSELGRTTGELFF.

The chain combines TRBV5-1 with TRBJ2-1; with no DNA, the TCRdb D assignment of TRBD1 cannot be verified. Germline lookup yields CDR1 SGHRS and CDR2 YFSETQ. The CDR3 runs to 15 residues. The chain's CDR3 is CASSSGTGGRNEQFF.

The chain is built from TRBV20-1 and TRBJ1-1. CDR1 is DFQATT, CDR2 SNEGSKA, per germline (reference sequence). The CDR3 extends over 16 amino acids. CDR3 sequence: CSARVGALTLNTEAFF.

The chain recombines TRBV5-1 with TRBJ2-3; the TRBD1 assignment by TCRdb is unverifiable without DNA. Germline V gene sequence: CDR1 SGHRS, CDR2 YFSETQ. The CDR3 totals 16 residues. This chain's CDR3 is CASSLFRTGSTDTQYF.

The rearrangement joins TRBV5-1 to TRBJ2-1; TCRdb names TRBD1, which stays unverified in the absence of DNA. This CDR3 has 19 residues. Per the germline V gene, CDR1 is SGHRS and CDR2 is YFSETQ. The CDR3 reads CASSFQKQDRGFKGNEQFF.

The chain has TRBV6-1 and TRBJ2-7. This CDR3 is built from 16 residues. Germline lookup yields CDR1 MNHNS and CDR2 SASEGT. The CDR3: CASSTTNGGQWDEQYF.

The rearrangement links TRBV18 to TRBJ2-3. Looked up from germline, CDR1 is KGHSH and CDR2 is LQKENI. CDR3 length: 18 residues. This CDR3 reads CASSPTIGPITSTDTQYF.

The V gene is TRBV5-1, the J gene TRBJ1-6; as DNA is missing, the TRBD1 call by TCRdb cannot be tested. The germline V gene encodes CDR1 SGHRS and CDR2 YFSETQ. The CDR3 covers 14 residues. The CDR3 here is CASSRGQGDSPLHF.

The chain employs TRBV12-3 or TRBV12-4 and TRBJ2-1; the D gene TCRdb calls, TRBD1, cannot be checked with no DNA. The CDR3 length is 18 residues. CDR3 region: CASSLGRGQGGQNNEQFF.

The chain has TRBV20-1 and TRBJ1-3. This CDR3 region has 13 residues. Germline V gene lookup returns CDR1 DFQATT and CDR2 SNEGSKA (reference sequence). Here the CDR3 reads CSAREPRGNTIYF.

V gene TRBV28 combines with J gene TRBJ2-1; lacking DNA, the TRBD1 call made by TCRdb goes unchecked. CDR3 length equals 15 residues. The germline gives CDR1 MDHEN, CDR2 SYDVKM. This chain's CDR3 is CASSLGGQVVNEQFF. Variable domain in full (rest from reference TRBV28 and TRBJ2-1): DVKVTQSSRYLVKRTGEKVFLECVQDMDHENMFWYRQDPGLGLRLIYFSYDVKMKEKGDIPEGYSVSREKKERFSLILESASTNQTSMYLCASSLGGQVVNEQFFGPGTRLTVL.

The rearrangement joins TRBV10-3 to TRBJ2-7; no DNA is available, so the TRBD2 call from TCRdb remains unchecked. Germline CDR1 ENHRY, CDR2 SYGVKD. This CDR3 comprises 16 residues. This CDR3 reads CAISESGRVIRYEQYF.

J is TRBJ2-2 and V is TRBV3-1; TCRdb calls TRBD1, which cannot be checked without DNA. Germline assignment: CDR1 LGHDT and CDR2 YNNKEL (reference sequence). The CDR3 has 15 residues. The CDR3 sequence is CASSQVRPGRWELFF.

V and J are TRBV7-9 and TRBJ1-4. Germline loops: CDR1 SEHNR, CDR2 FQNEAQ (reference sequence). This CDR3 spans 14 amino acids. CDR3 protein: CASSFGFTGEKLFF.

J is TRBJ2-3 and V is TRBV20-1. The CDR3 is 12 amino acids. Germline V gene lookup returns CDR1 DFQATT and CDR2 SNEGSKA (reference sequence). CDR3 loop: CSARELSDTQYF.

The chain is built from TRBV24-1 and TRBJ2-4; the D call from TCRdb, TRBD1, cannot be confirmed without DNA. The CDR3 is 15 residues long. CDR1 KGHDR and CDR2 SFDVKD come from the germline V gene. The CDR3 is CATSDTRTGENIQYF.